In this sample, the clone carrying this T cell receptor (beta chain) turned up many times. Its antigen is currently unknown. The CDR3 is 13 residues long. Deletions cut 4 bases from V and 8 bases from J, with 11 bases between. The germline CDR1 and CDR2 sequences are MNHEY and SMNVEV (reference sequence). Regions amplified from RNA transcripts were the TCR beta CDR3 regions. The primer set for the first-round RT-PCR of the TCR CDR3 was HTBI. TCRdb re-derived calls from the multiplex PCR reads in MiXCR, one entry per CDR3 protein. The data contain about 420,000 distinct CDR3 sequences, roughly an eighth of them seen just once; the ten biggest clones take up approximately 5.8%. These data originate in a study of T cells in Graves' hyperthyroidism and ophthalmopathy. Study details: It was at initial diagnosis, before any treatment, that peripheral blood was collected.

Absence of ophthalmopathy progression within 18 months defined stable Graves' hyperthyroidism. Newly diagnosed hyperthyroidism patients aged 18 to 65 years had disease lasting under 2 months. Study results and caveats: Most clonotypes expanded in the thyroid (above 0.001) were also present in blood.

Sequencing was performed on blood. This sequence was found in a woman under 30 with Graves' hyperthyroidism. The chain couples TRBV27 to TRBJ1-4; D gene unclear. CDR3 in amino acids: CASSWLIGEKLFF. DNA of the CDR3: TGTGCCAGCAGTTGGCTGATTGGAGAAAAACTGTTTTTT.